These 21 T cell receptor beta chains share one sample of origin, sequenced in a study of beta chain features in type 1 diabetes. Study-wide findings and caveats: In all four CD4+ subsets, TCRB CDR3 length was significantly, moderately reduced in type 1 diabetes.

Their cognate antigens are unknown. Every isolated RNA sample was fully reverse transcribed, so sequencing captured expressed TCRB transcripts. Clones were sequenced by immunoSEQ multiplex PCR, and TCRdb holds only the in-frame ones, with some missing. The sample consists of hundreds of thousands of clones, about 15% of them appearing once. Specimen: naive CD4+ T cells from blood. These TCRs come from a man younger than 35 with type 1 diabetes.

This clone has a handful of counts. The V gene is TRBV7-9, the J gene TRBJ2-7, with TRBD1 identical over 7 bases. This CDR3 has 13 residues. Germline trimming cut 4 bases from V and 6 bases from J; bases unmatched to any gene: 6. Germline V lookup: CDR1 SEHNR, CDR2 FQNEAQ (reference sequence). CDR3 coding DNA: TGTGCCAGCAGCTCTCGACAGGGTCTCGAGCAGTACTTC. It yields the protein CASSSRQGLEQYF.

This clone has only a few counts. V is TRBV28 and J is TRBJ1-1; D gene uncertain. V lost 1 base and J 11 bases, leaving 11 bases between the germline ends. Per the germline V gene, CDR1 is MDHEN and CDR2 is SYDVKM. The length of the CDR3 is 12 residues. The CDR3 reads CASSLSWASAFF. The CDR3 bases are TGTGCCAGCAGTTTATCCTGGGCCTCGGCTTTCTTT.

The chain recombines TRBV2 with TRBJ2-5, with D unresolved. The CDR3 totals 13 residues. Germline lookup yields CDR1 SNHLY and CDR2 FYNNEI. Trimming took 6 bases from V and 1 from J, leaving 9 bases between them. In DNA, the CDR3 is TGTGCCAGCAGGCAAACTCCCCAAGAGACCCAGTACTTC. This encodes CASRQTPQETQYF.

The chain uses TRBV30 and TRBJ2-1, with D tentatively TRBD1 (5 bases). Trimming removed 0 bases from V and 4 bases from J, with 13 bases in between. The CDR3 spans 15 residues. Germline CDR1 and CDR2: GTSNPN and SVGIG (reference sequence). The CDR3 is CAWSVGQGFYNEQFF. CDR3 sequence (DNA): TGTGCCTGGAGTGTAGGGCAGGGTTTTTACAATGAGCAGTTCTTC.

This clone was seen only a few times. This chain joins TRBV4-1 and TRBJ2-5, with TRBD1 as a possible D gene (5 bases). Germline values: CDR1 MGHRA, CDR2 YSYEKL. This CDR3 is built from 16 residues. Trimming took off 2 bases at V and 1 base at J, with 14 bases between the two ends. The CDR3 here is CASSQFVMTAQETQYF. The CDR3 bases are TGCGCCAGCAGCCAATTTGTTATGACAGCCCAAGAGACCCAGTACTTC.

The chain combines TRBV6-5 with TRBJ1-2, with TRBD1 identical over 8 bases. CDR1 is MNHEY, CDR2 SVGAGI, per germline. The length of the CDR3 is 14 residues. V was clipped by 5 bases and J by 5 bases; unmatched bases: 7. The CDR3 sequence is CASSLDRDGYGYTF. The DNA of the CDR3 is TGTGCCAGCAGTCTGGACAGGGACGGGTATGGCTACACCTTC.

This clone has more than one count but fewer than ten. The CDR3 nucleotides read TGCGCCAGCAGCTTGGATGGGACACCCGGCTACACCTTC. It translates to CASSLDGTPGYTF. The V call is TRBV5-1, the J call TRBJ1-2; D might be TRBD1 (6 bases). Germline CDR1 is SGHRS and CDR2 is YFSETQ. CDR3 length: 13 amino acids. V was cut by 0 bases and J by 8 bases, with 11 bases left in between.

This chain uses TRBV7-2 with TRBJ2-5; TRBD2 is a possible D gene (6 bases). The V gene lost 2 bases and the J gene lost 5 bases, with 21 bases spanning the gap. In germline, CDR1 is SGHTA, CDR2 FQGNSA. The CDR3 sequence is 17 residues long. CDR3 sequence: CASSLNAGNLAGETQYF. CDR3 sequence (DNA): TGTGCCAGCAGCTTAAATGCAGGGAACCTCGCGGGGGAGACCCAGTACTTC.

The rearrangement joins TRBV5-1 to TRBJ2-5; no definite D call. The CDR3 loop spans 11 amino acids. Trimming took off 2 bases at V and 5 bases at J, with 4 bases between the two ends. Germline CDR1 is SGHRS and CDR2 is YFSETQ. CDR3 coding DNA: TGCGCCAGCAGCTTCTCGGAGACCCAGTACTTC. This gives the protein CASSFSETQYF.

This chain uses TRBV5-1 with TRBJ2-5; 8 bases line up with TRBD1. CDR1 is SGHRS and CDR2 is YFSETQ in the germline V gene. J lost 4 bases, V lost 4 bases, and 6 bases had no gene match. The CDR3 totals 14 residues. The CDR3 coding sequence is TGCGCCAGCAGCCCCACAGGGGGAGGAGAGACCCAGTACTTC. Its translation: CASSPTGGGETQYF.

This clone was seen a few times. This chain uses TRBV30 with TRBJ2-3, with D possibly TRBD1 on 5 matching bases. The CDR3 is made up of 14 amino acids. The V gene's germline CDR1 is GTSNPN and CDR2 SVGIG (reference sequence). Trimming left V 0 bases short and J 6 bases short, with 13 bases between. CDR3 sequence reads: CAWSVLEWGDTQYF. In nucleotides, the CDR3 is TGTGCCTGGAGTGTACTTGAGTGGGGCGATACGCAGTATTTT.

This chain links TRBV19 with TRBJ2-2; possible D gene TRBD2, 6 bases. Trimming left V 6 bases short and J 5 bases short, with 13 bases between. The V gene's germline CDR1 is LNHDA and CDR2 SQIVND (reference sequence). The CDR3 is made up of 14 amino acids. CDR3 DNA sequence: TGTGCCAGTAGGGGACTCGTGCTTACCGGGGAGCTGTTTTTT. This translates into CASRGLVLTGELFF.

The chain has TRBV5-1 and TRBJ2-1; the D is unclear. V dropped 6 bases and J dropped 7 bases, with 11 bases sitting between them. This CDR3 is 12 amino acids long. Germline V CDR1 and CDR2: SGHRS, YFSETQ. The CDR3, as DNA: TGCGCCAGCACTGAGAATCGAAATGAGCAGTTCTTC. Residues: CASTENRNEQFF.

CDR3 coding DNA: TGCGCCAGCAGCTTGGCGTCGGAGGGCGGAGAGACCCAGTACTTC. It specifies CASSLASEGGETQYF. The chain uses TRBV5-1 and TRBJ2-5, with D maybe TRBD2 (6 bases). The CDR3 is 15 residues long. Germline values: CDR1 SGHRS, CDR2 YFSETQ. Trimming took 0 bases from V and 4 from J, leaving 13 bases between them.

The chain has TRBV7-2 and TRBJ2-3, with 12 bases matching TRBD2. Trimming cost V 3 bases and J 6 bases; bases outside gene matches: 4. This CDR3 is built from 15 residues. Germline assignment: CDR1 SGHTA and CDR2 FQGNSA. The CDR3 sequence: CASSLTSGGWDTQYF. For the CDR3, the DNA is TGTGCCAGCAGCTTGACTAGCGGGGGTTGGGATACGCAGTATTTT. The whole variable domain, filled in from reference TRBV7-2 and TRBJ2-3, reads GAGVSQSPSNKVTEKGKDVELRCDPISGHTALYWYRQSLGQGLEFLIYFQGNSAPDKSGLPSDRFSAERTGGSVSTLTIQRTQQEDSAVYLCASSLTSGGWDTQYFGPGTRLTVL.

This clone was counted between two and nine times. The chain combines TRBV5-6 with TRBJ2-7, with 8 bases that match TRBD1. The CDR3 runs to 13 residues. CDR1 and CDR2 (germline): SGHDT, YYEEEE. Trimming took 4 bases from V and 3 from J; bases not matched to a gene: 3. The CDR3 spells CASSRQGLYEQYF. CDR3 DNA: TGTGCCAGCAGCCGACAGGGGCTCTACGAGCAGTACTTC. Drawing the rest from reference TRBV5-6 and TRBJ2-7, the complete variable domain is DAGVTQSPTHLIKTRGQQVTLRCSPKSGHDTVSWYQQALGQGPQFIFQYYEEEERQRGNFPDRFSGHQFPNYSSELNVNALLLGDSALYLCASSRQGLYEQYFGPGTRLTVT.

This clone was found a few times. The rearrangement uses TRBV6-5 and TRBJ2-7; D might be TRBD1 (5 bases). The germline V gene encodes CDR1 MNHEY and CDR2 SVGAGI. The V and J ends lost 0 bases and 4 bases respectively, with 16 bases between them. CDR3 length equals 16 residues. In nucleotides, the CDR3 is TGTGCCAGCAGTTACTCCTATCCAGGTTCAGGGTACGAGCAGTACTTC. It specifies CASSYSYPGSGYEQYF.

This clone showed up just a few times. The V and J genes are TRBV28 and TRBJ2-1, with 10 bases matching TRBD2. CDR3 size: 15 residues. Losses at the gene ends were 8 bases for V and 6 bases for J; bases not matched to a gene: 10. Germline lookup yields CDR1 MDHEN and CDR2 SYDVKM. CDR3 coding DNA: TGTGCCAGCTGGGCTTCTAGCGGGGGCCGCAATGAGCAGTTCTTC. It specifies CASWASSGGRNEQFF.

V gene TRBV6-1 combines with J gene TRBJ1-2, with TRBD1 matching 7 bases. CDR3 length: 12 amino acids. Germline-derived CDR1 and CDR2 are MNHNS and SASEGT. V shed 6 bases, J shed 7 bases, and the junction held 5 bases outside the gene matches. The CDR3 DNA follows: TGTGCCAGCAGCCGACAGGGTTTTGGCTACACCTTC. Translation gives CASSRQGFGYTF.

This clone came up a few times. The chain combines TRBV7-2 with TRBJ2-7; 8 bases line up with TRBD1. Losses at the gene ends were 5 bases for V and 2 bases for J; bases not matched to a gene: 14. This CDR3 region has 17 residues. CDR1 and CDR2 (germline): SGHTA, FQGNSA. The CDR3 DNA reads TGTGCCAGCAGCCCTCCCCCCGGGACAGGAGCAACCTACGAGCAGTACTTC. Translating it yields CASSPPPGTGATYEQYF.

This clone was picked up a small number of times. Its ends do not fully match the called genes, so a read error is possible. CDR3 DNA sequence: TGCAGCGTCGAAGGGGGGGTGGATGGCTACACCTTC. It specifies CSVEGGVDGYTF. This chain uses TRBV29-1 with TRBJ1-2; perhaps TRBD1 as D (6 bases). The CDR3 sequence is 12 residues long. Germline CDR1 is SQVTM and CDR2 is ANQGSEA.